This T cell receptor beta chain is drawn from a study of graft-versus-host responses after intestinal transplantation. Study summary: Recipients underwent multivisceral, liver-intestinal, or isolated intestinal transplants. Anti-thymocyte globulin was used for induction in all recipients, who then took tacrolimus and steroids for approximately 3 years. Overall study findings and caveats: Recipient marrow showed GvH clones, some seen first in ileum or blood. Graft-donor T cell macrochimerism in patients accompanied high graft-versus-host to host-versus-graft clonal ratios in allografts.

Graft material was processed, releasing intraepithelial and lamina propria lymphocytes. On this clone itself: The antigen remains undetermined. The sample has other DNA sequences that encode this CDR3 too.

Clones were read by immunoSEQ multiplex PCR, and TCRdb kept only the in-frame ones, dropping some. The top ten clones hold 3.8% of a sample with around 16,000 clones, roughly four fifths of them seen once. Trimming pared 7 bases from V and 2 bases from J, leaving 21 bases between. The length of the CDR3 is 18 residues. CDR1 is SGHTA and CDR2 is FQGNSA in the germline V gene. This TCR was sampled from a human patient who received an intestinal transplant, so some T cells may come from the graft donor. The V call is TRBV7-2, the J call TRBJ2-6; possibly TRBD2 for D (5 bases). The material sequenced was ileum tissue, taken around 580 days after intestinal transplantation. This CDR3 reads CASIPTRVEGAGANVLTF. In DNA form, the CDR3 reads TGTGCCAGCATCCCCACGAGGGTAGAGGGAGCTGGGGCCAACGTCCTGACTTTC.